The clone carrying this TCR beta chain was detected only a few times. TCRdb re-analysed the 5' RACE reads in MiXCR, keeping a single row per CDR3 protein. The sample carries 30,000 to 40,000 distinct CDR3 sequences, approximately 9.2% recorded once. The CDR3 spans 16 residues. Deletions cut 2 bases from V and 10 bases from J, with 18 bases between. The germline CDR1 and CDR2 sequences are MNHEY and SMNVEV (reference sequence). This sample was taken from a study of early T cells in non-severe SARS-CoV-2 infection. This receptor was identified in an adult who was a healthcare worker with PCR-confirmed SARS-CoV-2 infection or an uninfected control (not recorded which). The sample taken for sequencing was whole blood. The chain couples TRBV27 to TRBJ1-6; D is unclear. In DNA form, the CDR3 reads TGTGCCAGCAGTTTACCACCTCGGGGAGTTTACTCACCCCTCCACTTT. This gives the protein CASSLPPRGVYSPLHF.